This is a list of T cell receptor beta chains from one sample in a study of breast tumors, draining lymph nodes, adjacent tissues. TCRdb ran MiXCR on the multiplex PCR reads and lists one entry per CDR3 protein. The sample lists 200,000 or so distinct CDR3 sequences; around 29% were seen once. The sequenced material came from axillary lymph node tissue. These receptors were obtained from a female donor with breast cancer. Some clones in this sample may be carry-over from other donors' samples. Each CDR3 is given with its conserved first and last residue. D genes are given only for firm matches. Not every row has a clone size; where given, it reads once, few, many or a size class.

>TRBD2|TRBV15|many|TRBJ2-5
CATSRRIAGEETQYF
TGTGCCACCAGCAGAAGAATAGCGGGGGAGGAGACCCAGTACTTC
>NA|TRBV6-5|many|TRBJ2-3
CAATGPGTDTQYF
TGTGCCGCAACGGGCCCCGGCACAGATACGCAGTATTTT
>NA|TRBV7-3|NA|TRBJ1-6
CASSPSGANRDSPLHF
TGTGCCAGCAGTCCTAGCGGGGCAAATAGGGATTCACCCCTCCACTTT
>NA|TRBV5-4|many|TRBJ2-2
CASRFETGELFF
TGTGCCAGCAGATTCGAGACCGGGGAGCTGTTTTTT
>NA|TRBV6-5|NA|TRBJ1-3
CASSYSKGNATYF
TGTGCCAGCAGTTACTCGAAGGGAAACGCCACATATTTT
>NA|TRBV12-3/TRBV12-4|many|TRBJ2-7
CASSFGGYEQYF
TGTGCCAGCAGTTTTGGGGGCTACGAGCAGTACTTC
>NA|TRBV15|NA|TRBJ1-5
CATSRDGDPPANQPQHF
TGTGCCACCAGCAGAGATGGGGACCCGCCAGCAAATCAGCCCCAGCATTTT
>NA|TRBV11-2|many|TRBJ2-7
CASSLAGGANYEQYF
TGTGCCAGCAGCTTAGCTGGGGGAGCCAACTACGAGCAGTACTTC
>TRBD2|TRBV7-3|many|TRBJ2-1
CASSLMGGGGYNEQFF
TGTGCCAGCAGCTTAATGGGAGGCGGGGGGTACAATGAGCAGTTCTTC
>NA|TRBV11-1|many|TRBJ2-3
CASSQTGILTDTQYF
TGTGCCAGCAGCCAAACAGGGATCCTCACAGATACGCAGTATTTT
>TRBD1|TRBV2|NA|TRBJ2-2
CASSVTPAGQGFAGELFF
TGTGCCAGCAGTGTCACCCCCGCGGGACAGGGTTTCGCCGGGGAGCTGTTTTTC
>NA|TRBV6-6|few|TRBJ2-1
CASSRVGAGRDEQFF
TGTGCCAGCAGTCGGGTGGGGGCGGGGAGGGATGAGCAGTTCTTC
>NA|TRBV18|many|TRBJ1-3
CASSQWAVVGNTIYF
TGTGCCAGCTCACAGTGGGCAGTCGTTGGAAACACCATATATTTT
>TRBD1|TRBV19|NA|TRBJ1-5
CASSADRGLWSNQSQPF
TGTGCCAGTAGTGCCGACAGGGGACTTTGGAGCAATCAGTCCCAGCCTTTT
>TRBD1|TRBV7-8|NA|TRBJ1-6
CASSWDRGSTDTQSPLHF
TGTGCCAGCAGCTGGGACAGGGGGTCCACAGATACGCAGTCGCCCCTCCACTTT
>NA|TRBV24-1|many|TRBJ2-5
CATSDPSQGASEAQYF
TGTGCCACCAGTGATCCGTCCCAGGGTGCAAGTGAGGCCCAGTACTTC
>TRBD2|TRBV28|many|TRBJ2-3
CASTIGGTSGNTQYF
TGTGCCAGCACCATAGGAGGGACTAGCGGGAATACGCAGTATTTT
>TRBD1|TRBV19|many|TRBJ2-1
CASSEGQPQFF
TGTGCCAGTAGCGAGGGACAGCCGCAGTTCTTC
>TRBD1|TRBV5-5|NA|TRBJ1-2
CASSLEFLGQGGGYTF
TGTGCCAGCAGCTTGGAATTTTTGGGACAGGGTGGTGGCTACACCTTC
>NA|TRBV12-3/TRBV12-4|few|TRBJ1-2
CASSDKGAAYGYTF
TGTGCCAGCAGCGACAAAGGGGCGGCCTATGGCTACACCTTC
>TRBD2|TRBV20-1|many|TRBJ2-1
CSAPSGGHNEQFF
TGCAGTGCTCCTAGCGGGGGCCACAATGAGCAGTTCTTC
>TRBD2|TRBV19|many|TRBJ2-7
CASSRGLAENSYEQYF
TGTGCCAGTAGTAGAGGACTAGCGGAAAACTCCTACGAGCAGTACTTC
>NA|TRBV2|many|TRBJ2-5
CASRAGSARVKGETQYF
TGTGCCAGCAGGGCAGGGAGCGCGAGGGTCAAAGGGGAGACCCAGTACTTC
>NA|TRBV5-6|many|TRBJ1-4
CASSGRKGRGEKLFF
TGTGCCAGCAGCGGGCGAAAGGGAAGGGGAGAAAAACTGTTTTTT
>TRBD1|TRBV19|many|TRBJ1-4
CASKAGGTVGGEKLFF
TGTGCCAGTAAGGCAGGGGGGACCGTGGGTGGTGAAAAACTGTTTTTT
>TRBD1|TRBV5-1|few|TRBJ2-5
CASSSGTGGHETQYF
TGCGCCAGCAGCTCGGGGACAGGGGGTCACGAGACCCAGTACTTC
>NA|TRBV7-6|many|TRBJ2-5
CASSLRGAETQYF
TGTGCCAGCAGCTTACGGGGGGCTGAGACCCAGTACTTC
>TRBD2|TRBV20-1|few|TRBJ2-4
CSARDTTSGINIQYF
TGCAGTGCTAGAGATACAACTAGCGGAATAAACATTCAGTACTTC
>NA|TRBV4-2|many|TRBJ2-1
CASSQERTREQFF
TGTGCCAGCAGCCAAGAAAGGACAAGGGAGCAGTTCTTC
>TRBD1|TRBV19|NA|TRBJ2-2
CASFKDRANTGELFF
TGTGCCAGCTTCAAGGACAGGGCGAACACCGGGGAGCTGTTTTTT
>TRBD2|TRBV4-1|many|TRBJ2-7
CASSQVPGTSGTYEQYF
TGCGCCAGCAGCCAAGTGCCCGGGACTAGCGGGACCTACGAGCAGTACTTC
>TRBD2|TRBV7-7|many|TRBJ2-5
CASSLSGTTETQYF
TGTGCTAGCAGCTTATCCGGGACTACGGAGACCCAGTACTTC
>TRBD2|TRBV7-8|many|TRBJ2-1
CASSKLAAGSYNEQFF
TGTGCCAGCAGCAAACTAGCGGCGGGGTCCTACAATGAGCAGTTCTTC
>NA|TRBV4-1|NA|TRBJ1-4
CASSQGIQRTNEKLFF
TGCGCCAGCAGCCAGGGGATCCAGCGGACTAATGAAAAACTGTTTTTT
>TRBD1|TRBV6-5|NA|TRBJ2-1
CASSHARGSYNEQFF
TGTGCCAGCAGTCACGCCAGGGGGTCCTACAATGAGCAGTTCTTC
>NA|TRBV7-2|many|TRBJ1-4
CASTLGAANEKLFF
TGTGCCAGCACCCTAGGGGCGGCTAATGAAAAACTGTTTTTT
>TRBD1|TRBV11-3|many|TRBJ2-1
CASSLKTGSSYNEQFF
TGTGCCAGCAGCTTGAAGACAGGGAGCTCCTACAATGAGCAGTTCTTC
>TRBD2|TRBV29-1|NA|TRBJ2-1
CSSCTGLAPRSSYNEQFF
TGCAGCAGTTGTACGGGACTAGCGCCGAGAAGCTCCTACAATGAGCAGTTCTTC
>TRBD2|TRBV12-3/TRBV12-4|many|TRBJ2-1
CASRAPSGYNEQFF
TGTGCCAGCAGGGCCCCTAGCGGCTACAATGAGCAGTTCTTC
>NA|TRBV5-4|NA|TRBJ2-1
CASSLDRAHNEQFF
TGTGCCAGCAGCTTGGACAGGGCACACAATGAGCAGTTCTTC
>NA|TRBV6-5|few|TRBJ1-1
CASSYRNTEAFF
TGTGCCAGCAGTTATCGGAACACTGAAGCTTTCTTT
>TRBD1|TRBV29-1|NA|TRBJ2-1
CSVEIWDSDNEQFF
TGCAGCGTTGAGATATGGGACAGCGACAATGAGCAGTTCTTC
>NA|TRBV6-1|many|TRBJ2-3
CASSEYRTDTQYF
TGTGCCAGCAGTGAATACCGCACAGATACGCAGTATTTT
>NA|TRBV12-3/TRBV12-4|many|TRBJ1-2
CASSLNRINYGYTF
TGTGCCAGCAGTTTAAATCGGATAAACTATGGCTACACCTTC
>NA|TRBV30|NA|TRBJ1-4
CAWTTGISNEELFF
TGTGCCTGGACTACCGGGATATCTAATGAAGAACTGTTTTTT
>TRBD2|TRBV2|many|TRBJ2-1
CASSLLAGGGNEQFF
TGTGCCAGCAGTTTGCTAGCGGGCGGCGGAAATGAGCAGTTCTTC
>NA|TRBV4-3|many|TRBJ2-7
CASSQDHRLNSEQYF
TGCGCCAGCAGCCAAGACCACAGGTTGAACAGCGAGCAGTACTTC
>TRBD1|TRBV15|NA|TRBJ1-2
CATRDPGQGNYGYTF
TGTGCCACCAGAGATCCGGGACAGGGGAACTATGGCTACACCTTC
>TRBD2|TRBV7-9|many|TRBJ2-7
CASSLMGTSGRSEEQYF
TGTGCCAGCAGCTTAATGGGGACTAGCGGGAGATCTGAAGAGCAGTACTTC
>TRBD2|TRBV25-1|many|TRBJ2-1
CASSGRLGLAGEQFF
TGTGCCAGCAGTGGGCGGTTAGGACTAGCGGGGGAGCAGTTCTTC